This T cell receptor beta chain is from a study of long-term antiretroviral therapy in people with HIV. As for the study in general: It was about a decade before the 2015 immediate-ART recommendation that the earliest samples were taken.

It was version v3.0 of the immunoSEQ assay that was run at survey level. Sequenced by immunoSEQ multiplex PCR; TCRdb stores in-frame clones only, minus some. Here the sample spans 25,000 to 30,000 clones, over 65% being singletons. This CDR3 has 15 amino acids. The germline CDR1 and CDR2 sequences are SGHAT and FQNNGV. V was clipped by 4 bases and J by 1 base; unmatched bases: 5. Study-wide points: The blood, collected between the mid-2000s and the late 2010s, was possibly taken under older ART regimens.

This clone was seen a single time. What it binds is unknown. The source is a middle-aged man with HIV. The J gene is TRBJ1-1, the V gene TRBV11-2, with 8 bases identical to TRBD1. The source material was unsorted PBMCs, sampled roughly 4.9 years after starting antiretroviral therapy. CDR3 protein: CASSSSDRGNTEAFF. For the CDR3, the DNA is TGTGCCAGCAGCTCGTCCGACAGGGGGAACACTGAAGCTTTCTTT.